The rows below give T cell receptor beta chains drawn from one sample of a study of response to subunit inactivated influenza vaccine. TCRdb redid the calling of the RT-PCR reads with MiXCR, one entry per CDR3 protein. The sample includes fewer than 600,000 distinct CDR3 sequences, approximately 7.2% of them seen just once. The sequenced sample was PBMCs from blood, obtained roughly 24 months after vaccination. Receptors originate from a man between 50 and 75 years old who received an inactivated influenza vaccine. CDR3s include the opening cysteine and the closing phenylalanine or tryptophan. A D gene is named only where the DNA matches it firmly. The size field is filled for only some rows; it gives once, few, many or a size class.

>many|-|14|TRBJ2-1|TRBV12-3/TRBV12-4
TGTGCCAGCAGTTTGAGGGACGGGGAGGCTGAGCAGTTCTTC
CASSLRDGEAEQFF
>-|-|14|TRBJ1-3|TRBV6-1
TGTGCCAGCAGCCGACTCTACTCTGGAAACACCATATATTTT
CASSRLYSGNTIYF
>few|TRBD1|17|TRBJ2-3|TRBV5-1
TGCGCCAGCAGCTCCATTCCCGGGACAGGGGGAACAGATACGCAGTATTTT
CASSSIPGTGGTDTQYF
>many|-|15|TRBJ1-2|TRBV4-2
TGTGCCAGCAGTCCCCGGGAGGGGAGCAACTATGGCTACACCTTC
CASSPREGSNYGYTF
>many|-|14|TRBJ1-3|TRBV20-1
TGCAGTGCCTCATACGGACCCTCTGGAAACACCATATATTTT
CSASYGPSGNTIYF
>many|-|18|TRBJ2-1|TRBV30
TGTGCCTGGAGTGTAATGGGAGGTTGGAGGACCCATAGGGATGAGCAGTTCTTC
CAWSVMGGWRTHRDEQFF
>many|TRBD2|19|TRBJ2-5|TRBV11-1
TGTGCCAGCAGATCAACTAGCGGGAGGGCTTCGATGTACCAAGAGACCCAGTACTTC
CASRSTSGRASMYQETQYF
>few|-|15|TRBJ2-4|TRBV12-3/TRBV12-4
TGTGCCAGCACCACCCGGTGGGGTTTCAGTAACATTCAGTACTTC
CASTTRWGFSNIQYF
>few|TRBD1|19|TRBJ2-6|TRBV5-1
TGCGCCAGCAGCAAAACTCAAACAGGGGTGGCGTCTGGGGCCAACGTCCTGACTTTC
CASSKTQTGVASGANVLTF
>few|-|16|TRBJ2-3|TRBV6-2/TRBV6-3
TGTGCCAGCAGTTACTCCGGCAGCTACCTCACAGATACGCAGTATTTT
CASSYSGSYLTDTQYF
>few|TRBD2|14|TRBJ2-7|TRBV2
TGTGCCAGCATGTCTAGCGGGTATTCCCACGAGCAGTACTTC
CASMSSGYSHEQYF
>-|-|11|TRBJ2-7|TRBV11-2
TGTGCCAGCAGCGCAATTTTCGAGCAGTACTTC
CASSAIFEQYF
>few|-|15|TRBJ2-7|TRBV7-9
TGTGCCAGCAGCCCCTATGGCGGCGGAACCTACGAGCAGTACTTC
CASSPYGGGTYEQYF
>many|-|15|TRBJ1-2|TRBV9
TGTGCCAGCAGCTATTGGGACGGACTTGTTGACGGCTACACCTTC
CASSYWDGLVDGYTF
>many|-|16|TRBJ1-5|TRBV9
TGTGCCAGCAGCGTAGACTTTCCCGAAAGGGGTCAGCCCCAGCATTTT
CASSVDFPERGQPQHF
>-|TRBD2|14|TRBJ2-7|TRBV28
TGTGCCGTCACCCCAGGGATTAGCGGGTACGAGCAGTACTTC
CAVTPGISGYEQYF
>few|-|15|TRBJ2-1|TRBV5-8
TGTGCCAGCAGCTTGGGAGGGCATACCTACAATGAGCAGTTCTTC
CASSLGGHTYNEQFF
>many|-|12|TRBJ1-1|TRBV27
TGTGCCAGCAGCTCAGTGAACACTGAAGCTTTCTTT
CASSSVNTEAFF
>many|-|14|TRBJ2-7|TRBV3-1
TGTGCCAGCAGCCACCAACCTGGCAGCTACGAGCAGTACTTC
CASSHQPGSYEQYF
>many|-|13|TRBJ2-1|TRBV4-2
TGTGCCAGCAGCCCGTTCCGGGGGAATGAGCAGTTCTTC
CASSPFRGNEQFF
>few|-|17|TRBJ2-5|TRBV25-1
TGTGCCAGCAGTGAATTGCTTAGGGGCGCCTTCCAAGAGACCCAGTACTTC
CASSELLRGAFQETQYF
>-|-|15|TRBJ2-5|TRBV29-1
TGCAGCGTTACGATGGGAAGGTTTAACGTAGAGACCCAGTACTTC
CSVTMGRFNVETQYF
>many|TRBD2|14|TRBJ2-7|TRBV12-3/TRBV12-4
TGTGCCAGCAGGCGGACTAGCGGGGGGGTTGAGCAGTACTTC
CASRRTSGGVEQYF
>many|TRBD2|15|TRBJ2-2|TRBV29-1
TGCAGCGTTCGGGGACTAGCGGAGCACACCGGGGAGCTGTTTTTT
CSVRGLAEHTGELFF
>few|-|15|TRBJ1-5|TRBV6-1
TGTGCCACCGATTATCAGGGCGGGCTAAATCAGCCCCAGCATTTT
CATDYQGGLNQPQHF
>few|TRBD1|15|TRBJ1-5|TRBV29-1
TGCAGCGTCCTGGACAGGGGGTCGGGCAATCAGCCCCAGCATTTT
CSVLDRGSGNQPQHF
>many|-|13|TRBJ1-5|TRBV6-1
TGTGCCTGTCGGTCTGGCGTTGGTCAGCCCCAGCATTTT
CACRSGVGQPQHF
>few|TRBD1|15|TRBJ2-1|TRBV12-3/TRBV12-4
TGTGCCAGCCAAACAGGGGGCGGCTTGTACAATGAGCAGTTCTTC
CASQTGGGLYNEQFF
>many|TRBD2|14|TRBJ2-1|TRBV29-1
TGCAGCGTCGCTAGCGGGAGCAGATCCAATGAGCAGTTCTTC
CSVASGSRSNEQFF
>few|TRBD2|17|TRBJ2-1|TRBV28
TGTGCCAGCAGCCCCCACCTAGCGGGAGGGTACTACAATGAGCAGTTCTTC
CASSPHLAGGYYNEQFF
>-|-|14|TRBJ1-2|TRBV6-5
TGTGCCAGCAGTTACTCGATGGGGGCCGGTGGCTACACCTTC
CASSYSMGAGGYTF
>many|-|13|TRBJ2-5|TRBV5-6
TGTGCCAGCACCCCGGGGGTTCAAGAGACCCAGTACTTC
CASTPGVQETQYF
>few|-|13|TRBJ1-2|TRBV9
TGTGCCAGCAGCGTAGACAGGGAATATGGCTACACCTTC
CASSVDREYGYTF
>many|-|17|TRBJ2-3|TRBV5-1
TGCGCCAGCAGCTTGGCCGCTAGGGCGAGCAGCACAGATACGCAGTATTTT
CASSLAARASSTDTQYF
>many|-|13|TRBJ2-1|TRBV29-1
TGCAGCGCCAGCCTTCACGTCAACAATGAGCAGTTCTTC
CSASLHVNNEQFF
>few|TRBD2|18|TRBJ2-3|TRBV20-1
TGCAGTGCGCATCCACTTGGGACTAGTGGTGCACACACAGATACGCAGTATTTT
CSAHPLGTSGAHTDTQYF
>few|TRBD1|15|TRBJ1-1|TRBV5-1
TGCGCCAGCAGCCCAGGACAGGGGAAAAGGACTGAAGCTTTCTTT
CASSPGQGKRTEAFF
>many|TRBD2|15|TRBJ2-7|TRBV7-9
TGTGCCAGCAGCTTAACAACTAGCGGGAGTTACGAGCAGTACTTC
CASSLTTSGSYEQYF
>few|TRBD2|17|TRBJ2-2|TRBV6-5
TGTGCCAGCAGTTGGACTAGCGGGAGGAGGGACACCGGGGAGCTGTTTTTT
CASSWTSGRRDTGELFF
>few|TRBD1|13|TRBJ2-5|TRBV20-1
TGCAGCGAAATTACAGGGGGCTTGGAGACCCAGTACTTC
CSEITGGLETQYF
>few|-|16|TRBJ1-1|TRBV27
TGTGCCAGCAGTTTACGGGGCGCGGGGGCGGTCACTGAAGCTTTCTTT
CASSLRGAGAVTEAFF
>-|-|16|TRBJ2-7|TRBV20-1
TGCAGTGCTAGAGATCGTTTGGCTAGCGTTCCCTACGAGCAGTACTTC
CSARDRLASVPYEQYF
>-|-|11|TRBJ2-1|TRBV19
TGTGCCAGTACCCTTAACAATGAGCAGTTCTTC
CASTLNNEQFF
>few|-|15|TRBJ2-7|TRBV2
TGTGCCAGCAGTGAAGTAGTAGGCATAGCCTACGAGCAGTACTTC
CASSEVVGIAYEQYF
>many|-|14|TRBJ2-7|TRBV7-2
TGTGCCAGCAGCTTATCAGGTTCCACCTACGAGCAGTACTTC
CASSLSGSTYEQYF
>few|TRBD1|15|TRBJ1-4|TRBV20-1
TGCAGTGCTAGATCTGATGGGACAGGGAGGCGTGTGGGGTTTTTT
CSARSDGTGRRVGFF
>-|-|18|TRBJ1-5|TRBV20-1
TGCAGTGCTAGAGTACCGGGACTATCGCCCGGAGGTAATCAGCCCAAGCATTTT
CSARVPGLSPGGNQPKHF
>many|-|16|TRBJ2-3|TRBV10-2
TGCGCCAGCAGGGGGGGTCAGGGGCGCGTGACAGATACGCAGTATTTT
CASRGGQGRVTDTQYF
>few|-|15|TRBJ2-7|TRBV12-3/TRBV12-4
TGTGCCAGCAGTGGGGCCAGGCTAGCCACCTACGAGCAGTACTTC
CASSGARLATYEQYF